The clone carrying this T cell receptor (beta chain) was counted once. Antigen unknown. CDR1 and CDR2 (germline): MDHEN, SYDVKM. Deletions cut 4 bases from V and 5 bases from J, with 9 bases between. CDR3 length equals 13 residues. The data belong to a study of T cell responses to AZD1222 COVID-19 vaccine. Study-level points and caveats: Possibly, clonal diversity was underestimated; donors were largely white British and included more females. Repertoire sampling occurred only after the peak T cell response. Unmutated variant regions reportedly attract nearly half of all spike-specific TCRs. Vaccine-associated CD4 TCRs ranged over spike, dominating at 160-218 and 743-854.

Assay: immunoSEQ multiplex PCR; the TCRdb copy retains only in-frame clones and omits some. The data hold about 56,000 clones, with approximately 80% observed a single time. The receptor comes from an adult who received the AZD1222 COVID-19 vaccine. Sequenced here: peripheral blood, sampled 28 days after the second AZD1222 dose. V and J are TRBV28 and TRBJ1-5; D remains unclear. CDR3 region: CASSSSIDQPQHF. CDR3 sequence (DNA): TGTGCCAGCAGTTCCTCGATAGATCAGCCCCAGCATTTT.